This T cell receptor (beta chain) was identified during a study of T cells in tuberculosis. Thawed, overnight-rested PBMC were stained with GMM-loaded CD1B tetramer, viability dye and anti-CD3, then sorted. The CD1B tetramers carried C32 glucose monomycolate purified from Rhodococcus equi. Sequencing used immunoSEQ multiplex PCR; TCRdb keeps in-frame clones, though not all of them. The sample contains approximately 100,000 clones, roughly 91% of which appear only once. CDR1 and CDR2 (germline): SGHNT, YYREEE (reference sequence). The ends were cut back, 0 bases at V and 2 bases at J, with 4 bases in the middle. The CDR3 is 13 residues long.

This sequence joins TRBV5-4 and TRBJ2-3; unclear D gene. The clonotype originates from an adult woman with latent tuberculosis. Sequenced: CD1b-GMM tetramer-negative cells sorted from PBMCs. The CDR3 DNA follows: TGTGCCAGCAGCTTGGACTTCACAGATACGCAGTATTTT. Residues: CASSLDFTDTQYF.